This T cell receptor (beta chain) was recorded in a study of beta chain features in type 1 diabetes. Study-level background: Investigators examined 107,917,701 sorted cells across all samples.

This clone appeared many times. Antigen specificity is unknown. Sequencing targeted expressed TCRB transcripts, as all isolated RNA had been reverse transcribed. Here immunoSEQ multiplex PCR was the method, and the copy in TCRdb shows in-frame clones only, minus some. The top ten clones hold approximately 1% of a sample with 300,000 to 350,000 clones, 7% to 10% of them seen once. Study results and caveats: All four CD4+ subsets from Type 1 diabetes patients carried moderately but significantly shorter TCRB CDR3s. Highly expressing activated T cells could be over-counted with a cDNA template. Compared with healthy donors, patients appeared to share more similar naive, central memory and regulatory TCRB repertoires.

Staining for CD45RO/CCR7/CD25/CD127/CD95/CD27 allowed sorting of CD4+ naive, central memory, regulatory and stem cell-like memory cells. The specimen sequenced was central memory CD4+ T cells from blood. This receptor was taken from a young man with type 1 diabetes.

In DNA, the CDR3 is TGCGCCAGCAGCCAGGAGGGCTACGGGACAGGGAGGGACGAGCAGTACTTC. Protein sequence: CASSQEGYGTGRDEQYF. The chain links TRBV4-3 to TRBJ2-7; 9 bases map to TRBD1. The trim removed 3 bases at V and 5 bases at J, leaving 14 bases unmatched. This CDR3 has 17 amino acids. The V gene's germline CDR1 is LGHNA and CDR2 YSLEER.